This entry concerns a single T cell receptor beta chain. This entry belongs to a study of radiotherapy plus CTLA-4 blockade in lung cancer. At the level of the study: Objective response rate was over 15%; disease control rate, about 28%.

Per germline, CDR1 PRHDT and CDR2 FYEKMQ (reference sequence). The trim removed 5 bases at V and 3 bases at J, leaving 12 bases unmatched. The CDR3 has 16 amino acids. TCRdb's table, derived via immunoSEQ multiplex PCR, lists solely in-frame clones and lacks some. The sample shows 95,000 to 150,000 clones, around 90% of them seen only once. The specimen was peripheral blood, collected from a patient treated with radiotherapy plus ipilimumab. The TCR was taken from a human donor with non-small cell lung cancer that progressed on radiotherapy plus ipilimumab. J is TRBJ1-1 and V is TRBV13, with 7 bases identical to TRBD1. CDR3 bases: TGTGCCAGCAGCGCCGAAAGGGGGCTTAGGGACACTGAAGCTTTCTTT. This encodes CASSAERGLRDTEAFF.